This T cell receptor beta chain was captured by sequencing in a study of siplizumab effects on memory and regulatory T cells. Assays examined about 100,000 TCR templates per sample. The protocol was immunoSEQ multiplex PCR, while the TCRdb copy is restricted to in-frame clones and leaves out a portion. The table records some 100,000 clones, approximately 92% of them present only once. About this clone itself: Its specificity is not known.

CDR3 length: 12 amino acids. CDR1 SGHDT and CDR2 YYEEEE come from the germline V gene. V lost 6 bases, J lost 8 bases, and 12 bases lay in between. Study-level results: In unstimulated cells, naive T cells appeared more diverse than memory T cells and seemed major alloresponse contributors. Mappable alloreactive CD4+ clones were on average around 74% Treg-derived with siplizumab, roughly 25% in controls.

Sample: non-Treg CD4+ T cells sorted from blood. This chain connects TRBV5-6 to TRBJ2-1; D gene ambiguous. This receptor was taken from a human donor in good health. This chain's CDR3 is CASTGHRDEQFF. The CDR3 DNA reads TGTGCCAGCACCGGCCATCGCGATGAGCAGTTCTTC. The complete variable domain, with remaining parts taken from reference TRBV5-6 and TRBJ2-1, reads DAGVTQSPTHLIKTRGQQVTLRCSPKSGHDTVSWYQQALGQGPQFIFQYYEEEERQRGNFPDRFSGHQFPNYSSELNVNALLLGDSALYLCASTGHRDEQFFGPGTRLTVL.